The 23 T cell receptor beta chains listed next were all sequenced from one sample in a study of CXCR3-negative and CXCR3-positive naive CD8 T cells. Findings and limits, study-wide: Higher TRB CDR3 hydrophobicity marked CXCR3-positive naive cells relative to CXCR3-negative naive cells.

TRB cDNA libraries were made by UMI-labeled 5' RACE. Each CDR3 protein gets one entry in TCRdb, which reprocessed the 5' RACE reads and gives no DNA. The sample table includes about 89,000 distinct CDR3 sequences. No antigens are known for them. The sequencing input was naive CXCR3+ CD8+ T cells from blood. As for subset: CD45RO-CCR7+CD27+CD95- naive CD8+ T cells expressing CXCR3 (TNR3+). The receptor set was obtained from a human donor in good health. Some clones in this sample may be carry-over from other donors' samples.

The rearrangement joins TRBV28 to TRBJ2-1; absent DNA, TCRdb's TRBD2 call cannot be checked. The CDR3 contains 13 residues. Germline lookup yields CDR1 MDHEN and CDR2 SYDVKM. The CDR3: CASSFLPNGEQFF. The full variable domain, completed using reference TRBV28 and TRBJ2-1, is DVKVTQSSRYLVKRTGEKVFLECVQDMDHENMFWYRQDPGLGLRLIYFSYDVKMKEKGDIPEGYSVSREKKERFSLILESASTNQTSMYLCASSFLPNGEQFFGPGTRLTVL.

The J gene is TRBJ2-1, the V gene TRBV4-3; the TRBD1 assignment by TCRdb is unverifiable without DNA. This CDR3 spans 15 amino acids. Per germline, CDR1 LGHNA and CDR2 YSLEER. CDR3 amino acids: CASSAGTGEVDEQFF.

The V gene is TRBV12-3 or TRBV12-4, the J gene TRBJ2-7; the TRBD1 assignment by TCRdb is unverifiable without DNA. The CDR3 length is 13 residues. Here the CDR3 reads CASSLWDSYEQYF.

J is TRBJ2-1 and V is TRBV28; absent DNA, TCRdb's TRBD2 call cannot be checked. Looked up from germline, CDR1 is MDHEN and CDR2 is SYDVKM. This CDR3 has 16 residues. CDR3 in amino acids: CASSLVTGLANNEQFF.

The chain couples TRBV28 to TRBJ2-1. Germline CDR1 reads MDHEN; CDR2 reads SYDVKM. This CDR3 is built from 14 residues. The CDR3 reads CASSLTMVNNEQFF.

The CDR3 is CASSVTWTSGANEQFF. This chain connects TRBV9 to TRBJ2-1; lacking DNA, the TRBD2 call made by TCRdb goes unchecked. Germline CDR1 is SGDLS and CDR2 is YYNGEE. This CDR3 spans 16 amino acids.

The gene calls are TRBV12-3 or TRBV12-4 and TRBJ2-1; the TCRdb D gene call, TRBD2, has no DNA to confirm it. The CDR3 sequence is 14 residues long. The CDR3 is CASSAGGLYNEQFF.

The chain carries TRBV4-1 and TRBJ1-1; the D call from TCRdb, TRBD1, cannot be confirmed without DNA. In germline, CDR1 is MGHRA, CDR2 YSYEKL. The CDR3 is 16 residues long. The CDR3 protein is CASSPVRAPGNTEAFF.

The J gene is TRBJ1-2, the V gene TRBV7-9; the TRBD1 assignment by TCRdb is unverifiable without DNA. The germline V gene has CDR1 SEHNR and CDR2 FQNEAQ (reference sequence). This CDR3 spans 15 amino acids. CDR3 in amino acids: CASSRGQGAFYGYTF.

The chain is built from TRBV4-2 and TRBJ2-1. Per germline, CDR1 LGHNA and CDR2 YNFKEQ. CDR3 length: 15 amino acids. CDR3 amino acids: CASSQELAANNEQFF.

The chain has TRBV7-3 and TRBJ2-2. The CDR3 has 13 residues. Per the germline V gene, CDR1 is SGHTA and CDR2 is FQGTGA. CDR3 region: CASSPTERGELFF.

This sequence joins TRBV25-1 and TRBJ2-7; no DNA is available, so the TRBD2 call from TCRdb remains unchecked. The CDR3 loop spans 15 amino acids. The V gene's germline CDR1 is MGHDK and CDR2 SYGVNS. This CDR3 is CASAKLAGGPYEQYF.

This sequence joins TRBV3-1 and TRBJ2-7. Germline V gene sequence: CDR1 LGHDT, CDR2 YNNKEL (reference sequence). The CDR3 consists of 13 residues. CDR3 sequence reads: CASSPSTPYEQYF.

This chain links TRBV6-6 with TRBJ2-7; the D call of TRBD1 rests on TCRdb alone, since no DNA is present to check it. CDR3 length equals 13 residues. In germline, CDR1 is MNHNY, CDR2 SVGAGI (reference sequence). CDR3 protein: CASNPTGVVEQYF.

V and J are TRBV5-4 and TRBJ2-7; TCRdb selects TRBD2, and the lack of DNA leaves this call unchecked. The CDR3 is made up of 13 amino acids. Germline V CDR1 and CDR2: SGHNT, YYREEE (reference sequence). The CDR3: CASIGRGGDEQYF.

The chain combines TRBV15 with TRBJ2-7; the D gene TCRdb calls, TRBD1, cannot be checked with no DNA. The CDR3 runs 18 residues. Germline CDR1 reads LNHNV; CDR2 reads YYDKDF (reference sequence). The CDR3 loop is CATSRDSNTGTGVLEQYF.

The chain joins TRBV3-1 to TRBJ2-7; with no DNA, the TCRdb D assignment of TRBD2 cannot be verified. The germline CDR1 and CDR2 sequences are LGHDT and YNNKEL (reference sequence). CDR3 length equals 14 residues. The CDR3 spells CASSPASGAYEQYF.

V usage is TRBV2 and J usage is TRBJ1-5. The CDR3 extends over 13 amino acids. Germline CDR1 and CDR2: SNHLY and FYNNEI. The CDR3 loop reads CASVGPGNQPQHF.

CDR3 amino acids: CASSLWPGDDEQYF. This chain links TRBV5-1 with TRBJ2-7; TCRdb lists TRBD1, though no DNA is available to test this call. The CDR3 extends over 14 amino acids. Looked up from germline, CDR1 is SGHRS and CDR2 is YFSETQ.

The chain links TRBV6-2 or TRBV6-3 to TRBJ1-5; TCRdb gives TRBD1 as the D gene, but with no DNA this cannot be confirmed. This CDR3 has 19 residues. Germline lookup yields CDR1 MNHEY and CDR2 SVGEGT. CDR3 protein: CASSYGGDRDAYSNQPQHF.

This chain links TRBV9 with TRBJ1-1. The CDR3 consists of 13 residues. The germline V gene encodes CDR1 SGDLS and CDR2 YYNGEE. The CDR3: CASSVGTNTEAFF.

J is TRBJ1-5 and V is TRBV19. The length of the CDR3 is 12 residues. Germline V gene sequence: CDR1 LNHDA, CDR2 SQIVND (reference sequence). CDR3 residues: CASRDGLQPQHF.

The chain employs TRBV29-1 and TRBJ2-1; TCRdb designates TRBD1, a call that cannot be tested without DNA. The CDR3 spans 17 residues. Germline V gene data show CDR1 as SQVTM and CDR2 as ANQGSEA. The CDR3 protein is CSVESGGAGAGIDEQFF.